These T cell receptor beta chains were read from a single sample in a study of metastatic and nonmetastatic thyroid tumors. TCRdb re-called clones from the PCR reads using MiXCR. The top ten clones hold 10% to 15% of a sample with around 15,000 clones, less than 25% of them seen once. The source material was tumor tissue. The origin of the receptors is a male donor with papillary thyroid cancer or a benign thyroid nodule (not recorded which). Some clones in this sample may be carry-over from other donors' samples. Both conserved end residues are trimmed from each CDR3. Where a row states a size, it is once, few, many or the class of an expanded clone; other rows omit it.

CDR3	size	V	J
ASSPQVINTEAF	-	TRBV28	TRBJ1-1
ASSHSARDRGMNTEAF	few	TRBV6-5	TRBJ1-1
ASSFPGLDTQY	many	TRBV11-3	TRBJ2-3
ASSETGLGEETQY	many	TRBV10-1	TRBJ2-5
SARDSRTGGSYSPLH	-	TRBV20-1	TRBJ1-6
ACEEAVRSYEQY	few	TRBV6-1	TRBJ2-7
ASIKGGESTDTQY	many	TRBV28	TRBJ2-3
SAGDRVGIYNEQF	-	TRBV20-1	TRBJ2-1
ASSHDRVSNEQF	many	TRBV7-2	TRBJ2-1
ASSQDISFSGYT	-	TRBV4-3	TRBJ1-2
ASRLGPGPGAF	-	TRBV28	TRBJ1-1
ASSLRQGPYEQY	few	TRBV18	TRBJ2-7
ASSPPVAGGADEQF	many	TRBV14	TRBJ2-1
ASSSGTSTREQY	-	TRBV11-2	TRBJ2-7
SARQGSYEQY	-	TRBV20-1	TRBJ2-7
ASSLPDSAQSRGYT	-	TRBV12-3/TRBV12-4	TRBJ1-2
ASSQGQGETNVLT	-	TRBV4-3	TRBJ2-6
ASSERGSTEAF	-	TRBV6-1	TRBJ1-1
ASSQGLALLTWELF	-	TRBV12-3/TRBV12-4	TRBJ2-2
AWSENRDSTYSYNEQF	many	TRBV30	TRBJ2-1
ATSLGSSGANVLT	medium-sized	TRBV15	TRBJ2-6
ASSCPWVGLAGAYEQY	few	TRBV7-3	TRBJ2-7
ASSYPPLAGGSDTQY	medium-sized	TRBV6-2/TRBV6-3	TRBJ2-3
ASSLESVAYEQY	medium-sized	TRBV12-3/TRBV12-4	TRBJ2-7
ASSPRDLLNQPQH	medium-sized	TRBV19	TRBJ1-5
SARDYAGTMSYEQY	many	TRBV20-1	TRBJ2-7
ASSQSGGAVDLF	-	TRBV6-2/TRBV6-3	TRBJ2-2
ATSDSPGQGWSEQY	many	TRBV24-1	TRBJ2-7
AISDTGHHYEQY	-	TRBV10-3	TRBJ2-7
ASTWGTMTGANEQY	large	TRBV6-1	TRBJ2-7
ASSRTRNTGELF	few	TRBV12-3/TRBV12-4	TRBJ2-2
ASSPPTGITGELF	-	TRBV18	TRBJ2-2
SAGPGQAYEQY	-	TRBV20-1	TRBJ2-7
SARAWRAIAYEQY	-	TRBV20-1	TRBJ2-7
ASSAAGTSYEQY	-	TRBV9	TRBJ2-7
ASSASGNTEAF	medium-sized	TRBV10-2	TRBJ1-1
ASSSQTSGQETQY	-	TRBV7-2	TRBJ2-5
ASSLARPVQDTQY	-	TRBV7-2	TRBJ2-5
ASSFGPHPQH	medium-sized	TRBV7-9	TRBJ1-5
ATRPGHGAYNEQF	few	TRBV24-1	TRBJ2-1
ASSKIGGRGAGETQY	few	TRBV28	TRBJ2-5
ASSPNLAGDTGELF	many	TRBV5-4	TRBJ2-2
SAARFKGGELF	many	TRBV20-1	TRBJ2-2
ASSRTGNQPQH	many	TRBV7-8	TRBJ1-5
ASSVTSGAYNEQF	-	TRBV6-1	TRBJ2-1
SVGVGGAGSYEQY	many	TRBV29-1	TRBJ2-7
ASSLDYLDRGQYEQY	large	TRBV5-1	TRBJ2-7
ASSLAGTGGINEQF	medium-sized	TRBV5-1	TRBJ2-1
ASRGTKGVKY	-	TRBV12-3/TRBV12-4	TRBJ2-7
ASSWTGNTEAF	few	TRBV6-4	TRBJ1-1